This T cell receptor beta chain was sequenced during a study of T cells after yellow fever vaccination. Overall study results and limits: Weaker, the secondary response had a peak occurring faster, on day 5 versus 15.

The V end was cut by 6 bases, the J end by 6 bases, with 27 bases between. The CDR3 consists of 18 residues. In germline, CDR1 is SGHVS, CDR2 FNYEAQ. Synthesis of TCR cDNA relied on 5'RACE template switching, which attached a universal primer site and UMIs. TCRdb reprocessed the 5' RACE reads with MiXCR, giving one entry per CDR3 protein. Of hundreds of thousands of distinct CDR3 sequences listed, 7.5% to 9% are singletons. This clonotype has more than one count but fewer than ten. The antigen remains unidentified. The starting material was PBMCs, obtained on the day of the first yellow fever vaccination. The TCR sequence derives from a man aged 18-30 years who received the YFV17D yellow fever vaccine. This chain joins TRBV7-6 and TRBJ2-1; D possibly corresponds to TRBD2 (6 bases). In nucleotides, the CDR3 is TGTGCCAGCAGACCGAGACCTCCCGGGAGCCTAGTGTCCAATGAGCAGTTCTTC. This encodes CASRPRPPGSLVSNEQFF.